This passage covers 26 T cell receptor beta chains from one sample sequenced in a study of blood T cell repertoires in COVID-19. Produced via immunoSEQ multiplex PCR; TCRdb's table is partial and in-frame only. Here the sample spans over 20,000 clones, 80% to 90% being singletons. The source material was peripheral blood. The receptors here all came from a man in his 70s with acute or convalescent COVID-19.

The CDR3: CASSPPPGGKLFF. The CDR3 coding sequence is TGTGCCAGCAGTCCCCCCCCGGGGGGAAAACTGTTTTTT. The V call is TRBV6-5, the J call TRBJ1-4; TRBD1 is a possible D gene (5 bases). V was clipped by 5 bases and J by 10 bases, with 14 bases between them. The CDR3 is 13 amino acids. Germline assignment: CDR1 MNHEY and CDR2 SVGAGI.

The chain joins TRBV5-1 to TRBJ2-3, with 11 bases matching TRBD2. This CDR3 is 15 amino acids long. The germline CDR1 and CDR2 sequences are SGHRS and YFSETQ. J was trimmed by 4 bases and V by 4 bases; bases with no gene match: 5. The CDR3 here is CASSPTSGNPDTQYF. As DNA, the CDR3 is TGCGCCAGCAGCCCGACTAGCGGGAACCCAGATACGCAGTATTTT. The whole variable domain, remainder taken from reference TRBV5-1 and TRBJ2-3, is KAGVTQTPRYLIKTRGQQVTLSCSPISGHRSVSWYQQTPGQGLQFLFEYFSETQRNKGNFPGRFSGRQFSNSRSEMNVSTLELGDSALYLCASSPTSGNPDTQYFGPGTRLTVL.

The chain employs TRBV10-2 and TRBJ1-6; the D gene is possibly TRBD1 (6 bases). The V and J ends lost 10 bases and 5 bases respectively, with 18 bases between them. This CDR3 is 15 amino acids long. The germline V gene has CDR1 WSHSY and CDR2 SAAADI. The CDR3 sequence is CATQPGTSNNSPLHF. CDR3 nucleotides: TGCGCCACCCAACCCGGGACATCAAATAATTCACCCCTCCACTTT.

This rearrangement joins TRBV5-1 to TRBJ1-1; 7 bases are a match to TRBD1. The CDR3 loop spans 14 amino acids. Germline trimming cut 2 bases from V and 3 bases from J; bases unmatched to any gene: 4. Germline V gives CDR1 SGHRS, CDR2 YFSETQ. In DNA, the CDR3 is TGCGCCAGCAGCTTAGGGGGCGCAGACACTGAAGCTTTCTTT. Protein product: CASSLGGADTEAFF.

V is TRBV23-1 and J is TRBJ2-5; tentatively, D is TRBD1 (5 bases). TRBV23-1 is known as an ORF, though its function is uncertain. This CDR3 contains 16 residues. The V and J ends lost 0 bases and 1 base respectively, with 12 bases between them. CDR3 nucleotides: TGCGCCAGCAGTCAATCGTTAGGACAATTCCAAGAGACCCAGTACTTC. Its translation is CASSQSLGQFQETQYF.

This chain joins TRBV11-2 and TRBJ2-1; 7 nucleotides line up with TRBD1. V lost 5 bases to trimming and J lost 1 base; unmatched junction nucleotides: 5. This CDR3 has 15 residues. Germline values: CDR1 SGHAT, CDR2 FQNNGV. The CDR3: CASSLTQGSYNEQFF. The CDR3 DNA reads as TGTGCCAGCAGCCTAACACAGGGGTCCTACAATGAGCAGTTCTTC.

The V and J genes are TRBV27 and TRBJ2-1; possible D gene TRBD1, 5 bases. In germline, CDR1 is MNHEY, CDR2 SMNVEV (reference sequence). CDR3 length: 14 amino acids. Trimming removed 8 bases at V and 4 bases at J, with 15 bases between. The CDR3 reads CASWSRVAYNEQFF. Here the CDR3 DNA reads TGTGCCAGCTGGTCCAGGGTCGCGTACAATGAGCAGTTCTTC.

The chain combines TRBV2 with TRBJ2-5, with a tentative D call TRBD2 (7 bases). V was cut by 7 bases and J by 2 bases, with 17 bases left in between. The CDR3 is made up of 15 amino acids. CDR1 SNHLY and CDR2 FYNNEI come from the germline V gene. The CDR3 sequence: CASTLLGGGQETQYF. As DNA, the CDR3 is TGTGCCAGCACTTTGCTGGGAGGGGGACAAGAGACCCAGTACTTC. The full variable domain, in which reference TRBV2 and TRBJ2-5 provide the parts outside the CDR3, is EPEVTQTPSHQVTQMGQEVILRCVPISNHLYFYWYRQILGQKVEFLVSFYNNEISEKSEIFDDQFSVERPDGSNFTLKIRSTKLEDSAMYFCASTLLGGGQETQYFGPGTRLLVL.

The chain joins TRBV2 to TRBJ1-1, with D hard to call. V shed 1 base and J shed 7 bases, with 4 bases lying between them. The CDR3 extends over 11 amino acids. Germline lookup yields CDR1 SNHLY and CDR2 FYNNEI. CDR3 loop: CASSEDGEAFF. The CDR3 nucleotides read TGTGCCAGCAGTGAAGACGGTGAAGCTTTCTTT.

In this sample, this clone turned up once. The chain combines TRBV9 with TRBJ2-5, with 10 bases matching TRBD1. The CDR3 is 15 residues long. V trimming: 2 bases; J trimming: 2 bases; junction bases outside the gene matches: 3. Germline CDR1 is SGDLS and CDR2 is YYNGEE. The CDR3 loop reads CASSVGQGIQETQYF. The CDR3 DNA reads TGTGCCAGCAGCGTGGGACAGGGGATTCAAGAGACCCAGTACTTC.

CDR3 in DNA: TGCGCCAGCAGTTTTGGCCAGAACACTGAAGCTTTCTTT. The encoded protein is CASSFGQNTEAFF. The chain has TRBV10-2 and TRBJ1-1; D gene unclear. Germline CDR1 reads WSHSY; CDR2 reads SAAADI. The CDR3 totals 13 residues. Trimming took off 5 bases at V and 1 base at J, with 8 bases between the two ends.

This clone turned up a few times. The V and J genes are TRBV19 and TRBJ1-2; D is possibly TRBD1 (6 bases). The CDR3 is 14 residues long. Germline CDR1 reads LNHDA; CDR2 reads SQIVND (reference sequence). The germline V and J ends were trimmed by 4 bases and 8 bases, with 17 bases remaining between them. The CDR3 DNA is TGTGCCAGTAGTACAACCGGGACAAACGGCGGCTACACCTTC. Protein product: CASSTTGTNGGYTF.

This chain links TRBV12-3 or TRBV12-4 with TRBJ1-6; no firm D call. This CDR3 is built from 13 residues. V gave up 2 bases and J gave up 7 bases, with 6 bases separating them. CDR3 loop: CASSLSANSPLHF. The CDR3 coding sequence is TGTGCCAGCAGTTTAAGCGCCAATTCACCCCTCCACTTT.

This clone appeared a single time. The chain combines TRBV28 with TRBJ2-7; 12 bases are a match to TRBD2. Germline lookup yields CDR1 MDHEN and CDR2 SYDVKM. The CDR3 runs 15 residues. V gave up 6 bases and J gave up 2 bases; unmatched junction bases: 5. The DNA of the CDR3 is TGTGCCAGCAGATCTAGCGGGAGGGCACCCTACGAGCAGTACTTC. This translates into CASRSSGRAPYEQYF.

The gene calls are TRBV18 and TRBJ1-5; D is unclear. This CDR3 spans 15 amino acids. Germline CDR1 KGHSH, CDR2 LQKENI. V lost 4 bases and J lost 4, with 14 bases in between. The CDR3 coding sequence is TGTGCCAGCTCACGAACGGGAGACACGAATCAGCCCCAGCATTTT. Translated, it gives CASSRTGDTNQPQHF.

The rearrangement joins TRBV5-1 to TRBJ2-2; possibly TRBD2 for D (5 bases). With 4 bases removed from V and 0 bases from J, the gap between germline ends came to 16 bases. The CDR3 has 17 amino acids. Per germline, CDR1 SGHRS and CDR2 YFSETQ. The CDR3 DNA reads TGCGCCAGCAGCCATGTTATTCGGCGGGCGAACACCGGGGAGCTGTTTTTT. Translated: CASSHVIRRANTGELFF.

The rearrangement links TRBV6-5 to TRBJ2-2; a possible D gene is TRBD1 (6 bases). The ends were cut back, 5 bases at V and 1 base at J, with 11 bases in the middle. This CDR3 is built from 15 residues. CDR1 MNHEY and CDR2 SVGAGI come from the germline V gene. CDR3 protein: CASSRQDRNTGELFF. The CDR3 nucleotides read TGTGCCAGCAGTCGACAGGACAGGAACACCGGGGAGCTGTTTTTT.

The V call is TRBV19, the J call TRBJ1-6, with 8 bases matching TRBD1. The germline gives CDR1 LNHDA, CDR2 SQIVND (reference sequence). The trim removed 5 bases at V and 8 bases at J, leaving 8 bases unmatched. The length of the CDR3 is 15 residues. The CDR3 is CASSGSGGADSPLHF. The DNA of the CDR3 is TGTGCCAGTAGTGGGTCAGGGGGCGCTGATTCACCCCTCCACTTT.

This chain connects TRBV7-3 to TRBJ2-3; 12 bases agree with TRBD1. Trimming removed 3 bases from V and 4 bases from J; junction bases left unmatched: 2. Germline loops: CDR1 SGHTA, CDR2 FQGTGA. CDR3 size: 15 residues. In nucleotides, the CDR3 is TGTGCCAGCAGCTTGGGACAGGGGGCGGCAGATACGCAGTATTTT. This gives the protein CASSLGQGAADTQYF.

The table lists this clone with a count of one. This chain connects TRBV3-1 (or the pseudogene TRBV3-2) to TRBJ2-3; 7 bases line up with TRBD1. The germline CDR1 and CDR2 sequences are LGHDT and YNNKEL (reference sequence). V dropped 3 bases and J dropped 7; count of bases not matched to a gene: 10. CDR3 length: 15 residues. CDR3: CASSHDRDRLNTQYF. The CDR3 nucleotides are TGTGCCAGCAGCCACGACCGGGACAGATTAAATACGCAGTATTTT.

V and J are TRBV6-5 and TRBJ2-1, with 7 positions matching TRBD2. V trimming: 6 bases; J trimming: 6 bases; junction bases outside the gene matches: 11. The germline V gene encodes CDR1 MNHEY and CDR2 SVGAGI. The CDR3 has 15 amino acids. The CDR3 DNA reads as TGTGCCAGCAGCCGAGGGGAGGGCCTCCTCAATGAGCAGTTCTTC. This translates into CASSRGEGLLNEQFF.

This chain uses TRBV5-1 with TRBJ1-2; the D gene is possibly TRBD1 (5 bases). Germline V gives CDR1 SGHRS, CDR2 YFSETQ. The ends were cut back, 3 bases at V and 8 bases at J, with 20 bases in the middle. The CDR3 is 15 amino acids. CDR3 amino acids: CASSSMWPQGEGYTF. CDR3 nucleotide sequence: TGCGCCAGCAGCTCAATGTGGCCTCAGGGTGAAGGCTACACCTTC.

The V call is TRBV15, the J call TRBJ2-7; D is undetermined. The CDR3 runs 14 residues. Germline V gene lookup returns CDR1 LNHNV and CDR2 YYDKDF (reference sequence). Trimming removed 1 base at V and 1 base at J, with 8 bases between. CDR3 residues: CATSRVGVSYEQYF. CDR3 DNA: TGTGCCACCAGCAGAGTCGGAGTGTCCTACGAGCAGTACTTC.

Here the CDR3 reads CASSQEYQGGELFF. In DNA, the CDR3 is TGCGCCAGCAGCCAAGAGTATCAGGGCGGGGAGCTGTTTTTT. The chain uses TRBV4-1 and TRBJ2-2; a possible D gene is TRBD1 (5 bases). V gave up 0 bases and J gave up 7 bases, with 9 bases separating them. The CDR3 loop spans 14 amino acids. Looked up from germline, CDR1 is MGHRA and CDR2 is YSYEKL.

The rearrangement uses TRBV19 and TRBJ1-5; 8 nucleotides line up with TRBD1. The germline CDR1 and CDR2 sequences are LNHDA and SQIVND (reference sequence). The CDR3 loop spans 15 amino acids. V gave up 5 bases and J gave up 5 bases; unmatched junction bases: 8. In DNA, the CDR3 is TGTGCCAGTAGTGCTACGGACAGGGAAGATCAGCCCCAGCATTTT. Translating it yields CASSATDREDQPQHF.

This clone was picked up a small number of times. The CDR3 reads CASSVQARGYQPQHF. DNA for the CDR3: TGTGCCAGCAGCGTACAGGCCAGGGGGTATCAGCCCCAGCATTTT. The V gene is TRBV2, the J gene TRBJ1-5, with 7 bases that match TRBD1. The CDR3 consists of 15 residues. CDR1 is SNHLY and CDR2 is FYNNEI in the germline V gene. With 6 bases clipped from V and 5 bases from J, the junction kept 10 bases outside the gene matches.